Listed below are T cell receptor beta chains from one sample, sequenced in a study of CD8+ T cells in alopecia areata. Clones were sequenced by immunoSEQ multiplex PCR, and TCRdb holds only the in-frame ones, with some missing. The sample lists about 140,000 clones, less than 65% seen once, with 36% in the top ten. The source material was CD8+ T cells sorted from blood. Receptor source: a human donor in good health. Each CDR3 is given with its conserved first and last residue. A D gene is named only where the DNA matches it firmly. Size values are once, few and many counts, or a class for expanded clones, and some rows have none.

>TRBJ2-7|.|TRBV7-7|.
TGTGCCAGCAGCCCAGAGGCAGCCCCAAACGAGCAGTACTTC
CASSPEAAPNEQYF
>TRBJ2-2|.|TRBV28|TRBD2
TGTGCCAGCAGTTTACTAGGTAGCGGGGTCGCCGGGGAGCTGTTTTTT
CASSLLGSGVAGELFF
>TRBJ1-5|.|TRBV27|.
TGTGCCAGCAGTACAGACGTGGGGGGTCAGCCCCAGCATTTT
CASSTDVGGQPQHF
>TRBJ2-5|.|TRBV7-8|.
TGCGCCAGCAGCCAAAAGGGGGGATACGGGACCCAGTACTTC
CASSQKGGYGTQYF
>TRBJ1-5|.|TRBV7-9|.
TGTGCCAGCAGCTTAGTCGGTGCGAATCAGCCCCAGCATTTT
CASSLVGANQPQHF
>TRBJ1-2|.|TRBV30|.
TGTGCCTGGAGGCTCTCCCCCACATATATAGGCTACACCTTC
CAWRLSPTYIGYTF
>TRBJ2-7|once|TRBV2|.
TGTGCCAGCATATTTCTACAGTCCGGGTACTTC
CASIFLQSGYF
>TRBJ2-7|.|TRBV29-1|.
TGCAGCTCGTTGATGGCAGGGGCCTACGAGCAGTACTTC
CSSLMAGAYEQYF
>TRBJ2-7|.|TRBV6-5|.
TGTGCCAGCAGTTACGACGTCGGCGGCGAGCAGTACTTC
CASSYDVGGEQYF
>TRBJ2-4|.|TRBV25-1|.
TGTGCCAGCAGTGAATTTCCGGGAGAAAACATTCAGTACTTC
CASSEFPGENIQYF
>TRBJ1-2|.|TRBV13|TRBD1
TGTGCCAGCAGCCGAAGACAGGGGGCGCAGGGCTACACCTTC
CASSRRQGAQGYTF
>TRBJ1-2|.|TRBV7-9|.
TGTGCCAGCAGCCCGGTCAGCTCGGGTGGCTACACCTTC
CASSPVSSGGYTF
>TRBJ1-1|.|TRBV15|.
TGTGCCACCAGCAGGCCCAGTGGAATGAACACTGAAGCTTTCTTT
CATSRPSGMNTEAFF
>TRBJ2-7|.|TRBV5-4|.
TGTGCCAGCAGCTTGGCCAGTTCCGCCTCCTACGAGCAGTACTTC
CASSLASSASYEQYF
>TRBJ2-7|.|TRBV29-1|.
TGCAGCGTTGAAGCGGGGGTTCCCTACGAGCAGTACTTC
CSVEAGVPYEQYF
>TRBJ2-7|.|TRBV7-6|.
TGTGCCAGCAGCTTAGAGCGGACTCCGTCCTACGAGCAGTACTTC
CASSLERTPSYEQYF
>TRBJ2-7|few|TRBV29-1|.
TGCAGCGCCAGCTCGTACTACGGAAGCCCCTACGAGCAGTACTTC
CSASSYYGSPYEQYF
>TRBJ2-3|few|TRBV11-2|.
TGTGCCAGCAGCTTTTTTGCCGGAGACACAGATACGCAGTATTTT
CASSFFAGDTDTQYF
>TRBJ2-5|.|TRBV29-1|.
TGCAGCGCCACGACGTTGGGCCGGGAGACCCAGTACTTC
CSATTLGRETQYF
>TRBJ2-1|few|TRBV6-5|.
TGTGCCAGCAGTTACTCGGGTGAGAATGAGCAGTTCTTC
CASSYSGENEQFF
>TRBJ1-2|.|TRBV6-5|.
TGTGCCAGCAGTTACCTACCGGGATCTAACTATGGCTACACCTTC
CASSYLPGSNYGYTF
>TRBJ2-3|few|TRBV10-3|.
TGTGCCATAACAGGGAACCCAGATACGCAGTATTTT
CAITGNPDTQYF
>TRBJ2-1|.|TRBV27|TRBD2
TGTGCCAGCAGTCCCTCAGCGGGAGATGGGGCCAATGAGCAGTTCTTC
CASSPSAGDGANEQFF
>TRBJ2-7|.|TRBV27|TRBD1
TGTGCCAGCAGTCAGGGACAGGGCTACGAGCAGTACTTC
CASSQGQGYEQYF
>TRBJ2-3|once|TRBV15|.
TGTGCCACCAGCAGAGAAGGTTTGACAGATACGCAGTATTTT
CATSREGLTDTQYF